The 13 T cell receptor beta chains presented below share a single source sample, sequenced in a study of cytomegalovirus exposure and HLA in healthy donors. PCR was performed using 60 Vbeta and 13 Jbeta primers. Libraries were prepared by immunoSEQ multiplex PCR; TCRdb keeps only in-frame clonotypes and omits some of them. In the table there are around 210,000 clones, 78% of which are singletons. The sample consisted of PBMCs. These receptors were collected from a boy aged 5 to 17 in good health and CMV-seronegative.

CDR3 loop: CAITRAGYTEAFF. As DNA, the CDR3 is TGTGCCATCACCAGAGCAGGATACACTGAAGCTTTCTTT. The rearrangement uses TRBV10-3 and TRBJ1-1; no clear D. From germline, CDR1 is ENHRY and CDR2 SYGVKD. V shed 7 bases and J shed 3 bases, with 12 bases lying between them. The CDR3 consists of 13 residues.

There are a few counts of this clone. V gene TRBV27 combines with J gene TRBJ2-6; D is unclear. The CDR3 covers 15 residues. Looked up from germline, CDR1 is MNHEY and CDR2 is SMNVEV (reference sequence). V shed 6 bases and J shed 6 bases, with 15 bases lying between them. The CDR3 sequence: CASSPGWVEANVLTF. In DNA, the CDR3 is TGTGCCAGCAGCCCCGGGTGGGTAGAGGCCAACGTCCTGACTTTC.

This clone was detected only a few times. The chain recombines TRBV6-6 with TRBJ1-1; the match to TRBD1 covers 7 bases. Looked up from germline, CDR1 is MNHNY and CDR2 is SVGAGI (reference sequence). The V and J ends lost 0 bases and 8 bases, in that order; junction bases with no gene match: 3. The CDR3 sequence is 13 residues long. CDR3 residues: CASSYSGDREAFF. CDR3 in DNA: TGTGCCAGCAGTTACTCAGGGGACAGAGAAGCTTTCTTT.

The rearrangement joins TRBV25-1 to TRBJ1-2; 11 nucleotides match TRBD1. Germline V gene data show CDR1 as MGHDK and CDR2 as SYGVNS. The V and J ends lost 0 bases and 2 bases, in that order; junction bases with no gene match: 2. CDR3 size: 16 residues. CDR3 region: CASSEYGTGGNYGYTF. DNA for the CDR3: TGTGCCAGCAGTGAATATGGGACAGGGGGAAACTATGGCTACACCTTC.

The J gene is TRBJ2-3, the V gene TRBV6-4, with D possibly TRBD2 on 6 matching bases. Germline V gene data show CDR1 as MRHNA and CDR2 as SNTAGT. Deletions cut 4 bases from V and 1 base from J, with 12 bases between. CDR3 length: 15 residues. This CDR3 is CASSVASDGTDTQYF. DNA for the CDR3: TGTGCCAGCAGTGTAGCTAGCGACGGCACAGATACGCAGTATTTT.

This sequence joins TRBV4-2 and TRBJ2-3; 7 bases line up with TRBD2. Germline V CDR1 and CDR2: LGHNA, YNFKEQ. V trimming: 4 bases; J trimming: 2 bases; junction bases outside the gene matches: 6. CDR3 length: 15 residues. The DNA for the CDR3 is TGTGCCAGCAGCCTAGGGACTACGAACACAGATACGCAGTATTTT. The encoded protein is CASSLGTTNTDTQYF.

This clone turned up a few times. The chain recombines TRBV30 with TRBJ1-1; D is unclear. CDR1 and CDR2 from the germline V gene are GTSNPN and SVGIG (reference sequence). CDR3 length: 12 amino acids. The V end lost 2 bases, the J end lost 4 bases, and 8 bases lay between the germline ends. CDR3 bases: TGTGCCTGGAGTTTTGGGAGCACTGAAGCTTTCTTT. It translates to CAWSFGSTEAFF.

The gene calls are TRBV2 and TRBJ2-5; D is ambiguous. The CDR3 is 11 amino acids. From germline, CDR1 is SNHLY and CDR2 FYNNEI. The V end lost 7 bases, the J end lost 9 bases, and 12 bases lay between the germline ends. CDR3 protein: CASTVTLSQYF. CDR3 nucleotides: TGTGCCAGCACGGTAACGCTCTCCCAGTACTTC.

The CDR3 DNA sequence: TGTGCCAGCAGTGAGCCCTTAAGGCAGGGAGGTGGCAATCAGCCCCAGCATTTT. Amino acids: CASSEPLRQGGGNQPQHF. The genes are TRBV6-1 and TRBJ1-5, with D possibly TRBD1 on 5 matching bases. Germline V gene lookup returns CDR1 MNHNS and CDR2 SASEGT. V lost 3 bases and J 2 bases, leaving 20 bases between the germline ends. The CDR3 totals 18 residues.

The chain carries TRBV9 and TRBJ2-3, with a tentative D call TRBD2 (5 bases). The CDR3 runs 15 residues. The germline V gene has CDR1 SGDLS and CDR2 YYNGEE. The V and J ends lost 0 bases and 5 bases respectively, with 13 bases between them. CDR3 protein: CASSVAGGLGDTQYF. CDR3 nucleotide sequence: TGTGCCAGCAGCGTAGCTGGAGGATTAGGAGATACGCAGTATTTT.

This chain uses TRBV5-4 with TRBJ2-1, with 8 bases matching TRBD2. V dropped 0 bases and J dropped 4; count of bases not matched to a gene: 6. Germline V gene sequence: CDR1 SGHNT, CDR2 YYREEE (reference sequence). CDR3 length: 16 amino acids. As DNA, the CDR3 is TGTGCCAGCAGCTTGGGAGGGTCTAGCGGGTACAATGAGCAGTTCTTC. Its protein product is CASSLGGSSGYNEQFF.

The chain combines TRBV5-4 with TRBJ1-5, with 9 bases aligning to TRBD1. The CDR3 totals 15 residues. Germline loops: CDR1 SGHNT, CDR2 YYREEE (reference sequence). Trimming took 0 bases from V and 5 from J; bases not matched to a gene: 3. For the CDR3, the DNA is TGTGCCAGCAGCTTGGGACAGGGGGTGGATCAGCCCCAGCATTTT. It codes for CASSLGQGVDQPQHF.

This clone was recorded once. The genes are TRBV2 and TRBJ1-2, with 7 nucleotides matching TRBD1. The CDR3 has 15 amino acids. V trimming: 7 bases; J trimming: 3 bases; junction bases outside the gene matches: 11. CDR1 is SNHLY, CDR2 FYNNEI, per germline. The chain's CDR3 is CASTDTGQWDYGYTF. In DNA form, the CDR3 reads TGTGCCAGCACCGACACGGGACAGTGGGACTATGGCTACACCTTC.